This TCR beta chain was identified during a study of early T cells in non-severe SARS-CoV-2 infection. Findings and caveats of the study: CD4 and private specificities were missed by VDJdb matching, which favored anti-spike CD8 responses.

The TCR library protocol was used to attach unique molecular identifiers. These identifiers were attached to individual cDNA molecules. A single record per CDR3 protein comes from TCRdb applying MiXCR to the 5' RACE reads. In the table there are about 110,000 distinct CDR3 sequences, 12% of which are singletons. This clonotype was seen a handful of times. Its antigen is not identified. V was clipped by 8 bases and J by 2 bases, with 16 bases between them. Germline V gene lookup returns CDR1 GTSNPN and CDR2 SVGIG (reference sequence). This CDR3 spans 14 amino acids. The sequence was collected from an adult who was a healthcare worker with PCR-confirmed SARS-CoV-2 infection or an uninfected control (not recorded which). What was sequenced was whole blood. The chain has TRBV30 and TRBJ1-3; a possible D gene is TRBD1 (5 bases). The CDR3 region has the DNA TGTGCCGCCGAAACAGGTGAACCTGGAAACACCATATATTTT. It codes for CAAETGEPGNTIYF.